A selection of T cell receptor beta chains follows, all from one sample in a study of blood T cell repertoires in COVID-19. Produced via immunoSEQ multiplex PCR; TCRdb's table is partial and in-frame only. The data contain roughly 180,000 clones, around 87% of them singletons. Sequencing was done on a sample of peripheral blood. Receptors were obtained from a woman in her 30s with active or convalescent COVID-19. Each CDR3 is given with its conserved first and last residue. D genes are given only for firm matches. Rows give clone size only sometimes, using once, few, many, or a class for an expanded clone.

TRBV6-4	TRBJ2-2	-	TRBD1	TGTGCCAGCAGTGACCTACAGGGGCCTAACACCGGGGAGCTGTTTTTT	CASSDLQGPNTGELFF
TRBV19	TRBJ1-5	-	-	TGTGCCAGTAGTATAGGGAGAGACTATAGCAATCAGCCCCAGCATTTT	CASSIGRDYSNQPQHF
TRBV6-5	TRBJ2-7	once	-	TGTGCCATTTCGGCAGGGGGGACCCCCTACGAGCAGTACTTC	CAISAGGTPYEQYF
TRBV28	TRBJ1-2	-	-	TGTGCCAGCAGTTTACGGGGATATGGCTACACCTTC	CASSLRGYGYTF
TRBV12-5	TRBJ2-1	-	TRBD1	TGTGCTAGTGGTTTGCAGGGGGCGGCCAATGAGCAGTTCTTC	CASGLQGAANEQFF
TRBV18	TRBJ2-7	-	TRBD1	TGTGCCAGCTCATTACAGGGGGCTTCCTACGAGCAGTACTTC	CASSLQGASYEQYF
TRBV3-1/TRBV3-2	TRBJ2-3	once	TRBD2	TGTGCCAGCAGCCAGCGGGGGATCACAGATACGCAGTATTTT	CASSQRGITDTQYF
TRBV19	TRBJ1-1	-	TRBD1	TGTGCCAGTAGCAGGGGGGACACTGAAGCTTTCTTT	CASSRGDTEAFF
TRBV28	TRBJ2-2	-	TRBD1	TGTGCCAGCATGGGACAGCCGAACACCGGGGAGCTGTTTTTT	CASMGQPNTGELFF
TRBV28	TRBJ1-2	-	-	TGTGCCAGCAGTTTTGGCAGGGTTGGCTACACCTTC	CASSFGRVGYTF
TRBV25-1	TRBJ1-4	many	-	TGTGCCAGCAGTGAGGCACAGTCATTTTTTGCTAATGAAAAACTGTTTTTT	CASSEAQSFFANEKLFF
TRBV7-2	TRBJ1-2	-	TRBD1	TGTGCCAGCAGCTTTTTAGGTGCCGGGACAGGCAGTAACTATGGCTACACCTTC	CASSFLGAGTGSNYGYTF
TRBV19	TRBJ2-3	-	TRBD2	TGTGCCAGTATCAAAATAGCCGGGGAGGGCCCAGATACGCAGTATTTT	CASIKIAGEGPDTQYF
TRBV7-9	TRBJ2-7	-	-	TGTGCCAGCAGCTCTACTGGCGCGACTGAGCAGTACTTC	CASSSTGATEQYF
TRBV14	TRBJ2-7	-	-	TGTGCCAGCAGCCTCTTCGAGGCGGGCTCCTACGAGCAGTACTTC	CASSLFEAGSYEQYF
TRBV19	TRBJ1-5	-	-	TGTGCCAGTAGTGTAAGCCCAGGGAATCAGCCCCAGCATTTT	CASSVSPGNQPQHF
TRBV6-6	TRBJ1-2	once	TRBD1	TGTGCCAGCAGACAGGGGCTCGTTGAGAATGGCTACACCTTC	CASRQGLVENGYTF
TRBV4-1	TRBJ2-7	-	-	TGCGCCAGCAGCCAAGAAGGGGGACAGCAGTACTTC	CASSQEGGQQYF
TRBV18	TRBJ1-4	-	TRBD1	TGTGCCAGCTCTGGGAGGAAACAGGGGTATAATGAAAAACTGTTTTTT	CASSGRKQGYNEKLFF
TRBV6-5	TRBJ1-3	few	TRBD1	TGTGCCAGCAGCACAGGGGGTAACACCATATATTTT	CASSTGGNTIYF
TRBV5-1	TRBJ2-1	-	TRBD2	TGCGCCAGCAGCCCGTCTGGGTACGGAAGCGGGAGGTTATACAATGAGCAGTTCTTC	CASSPSGYGSGRLYNEQFF
TRBV30	TRBJ1-5	few	-	TGTGCCTGGAGCCACGGGTATAGCAATCAGCCCCAGCATTTT	CAWSHGYSNQPQHF
TRBV25-1	TRBJ1-6	-	-	TGTGCCAGCAGTGATACTTCAGTTGGAGGTGATTCACCCCTCCACTTT	CASSDTSVGGDSPLHF
TRBV4-1	TRBJ1-1	-	TRBD1	TGCGCCAGCAGCCAAGGGCCGGGACAGCGAGAATACACTGAAGCTTTCTTT	CASSQGPGQREYTEAFF
TRBV2	TRBJ2-7	-	TRBD1	TGTGCCAGACGATCCGGGACAGGCAGCTACGAGCAGTACTTC	CARRSGTGSYEQYF
TRBV7-9	TRBJ2-5	-	-	TGTGCCAGCAGCATACAAGAGAGGGAGACCCAGTACTTC	CASSIQERETQYF
TRBV29-1	TRBJ2-7	-	-	TGCAGCGTTGAAGTGGGACACCCCCTACGGACCTACGAGCAGTACTTC	CSVEVGHPLRTYEQYF
TRBV11-3	TRBJ2-3	-	TRBD2	TGTGCCAGCAGCTACATTACGGGGGGGCTCACAGATACGCAGTATTTT	CASSYITGGLTDTQYF
TRBV7-7	TRBJ2-1	-	TRBD1	TGTGCTAGCAGCCAGGACAGGGTACACAATGAGCAGTTCTTC	CASSQDRVHNEQFF
TRBV28	TRBJ2-1	-	TRBD2	TGTGCCAGCAGTTCCTCTCTAGCGGGGTCCTACAATGAGCAGTTCTTC	CASSSSLAGSYNEQFF
TRBV19	TRBJ2-7	many	TRBD1	TGTGCCAGTAGTCCTGGACAGGGTACGTACGAGCAGTACTTC	CASSPGQGTYEQYF
TRBV28	TRBJ2-7	-	-	TGTGCCAGCAGTTTTAATCGGGGATTCCTTCCCTACGAGCAGTACTTC	CASSFNRGFLPYEQYF
TRBV14	TRBJ1-2	few	TRBD1	TGTGCCAGCAGCCAAGGGGAGGACAGGGGATTCGCTAACTATGGCTACACCTTC	CASSQGEDRGFANYGYTF
TRBV6-5	TRBJ2-1	-	TRBD2	TGTGCCAGCAGGGAGCGGGGGACCAATGAGCAGTTCTTC	CASRERGTNEQFF
TRBV5-1	TRBJ2-1	once	-	TGCGCCAGCAGCTTGAAACGGGAGAACAATGAGCAGTTCTTC	CASSLKRENNEQFF
TRBV5-4	TRBJ1-2	-	-	TGTGCCAGCAGCCCTTGGACATCGAGCTATGGCTACACCTTC	CASSPWTSSYGYTF
TRBV5-1	TRBJ1-1	-	-	TGCGCCAGCAGCCGGGACTTAAGAGGGACTGAAGCTTTCTTT	CASSRDLRGTEAFF
TRBV6-5	TRBJ2-3	-	TRBD1	TGTGCCAGCAGTTCGGACAGGGGTTATACGCAGTATTTT	CASSSDRGYTQYF
TRBV19	TRBJ1-1	-	-	TGTGCCAGTAGTTTTACGGGGTGGGACACTGAAGCTTTCTTT	CASSFTGWDTEAFF
TRBV2	TRBJ1-1	-	TRBD1	TGTGCCAGCAGCAGGGGGGAAAACACTGAAGCTTTCTTT	CASSRGENTEAFF
TRBV18	TRBJ1-6	once	TRBD1	TGTGCCAGCTCGCCGACAGGGGGCGCGGGATCACCCCTCCACTTT	CASSPTGGAGSPLHF
TRBV2	TRBJ2-5	once	TRBD1	TGTGCCAGCATGGAAGACAGGGGGGTAGAGACCCAGTACTTC	CASMEDRGVETQYF
TRBV5-1	TRBJ1-2	-	TRBD1	TGCGCCAGCAGCTTTGACAGGGACTATGGCTACACCTTC	CASSFDRDYGYTF
TRBV11-2	TRBJ1-2	-	TRBD1	TGTGCCAGCAGCTCGGACAGGGGCAACTATGGCTACACCTTC	CASSSDRGNYGYTF
TRBV29-1	TRBJ2-5	-	-	TGCAGCGTTGAGGAGGTGGAGACCCAGTACTTC	CSVEEVETQYF
TRBV3-1/TRBV3-2	TRBJ2-7	-	-	TGTGCCAGCAGCCAGCAGGGTATACGGTACGAGCAGTACTTC	CASSQQGIRYEQYF
TRBV6-6	TRBJ2-7	many	-	TGTGCCAGCAGTTCAGGGGTCTACGAGCAGTACTTC	CASSSGVYEQYF
TRBV4-2	TRBJ1-1	-	-	TGTGCCAGCAGTTTGGCAGGGAGGACGGGCACTGAAGCTTTCTTT	CASSLAGRTGTEAFF
TRBV28	TRBJ1-5	-	-	TGTGCCAGCAGTTTATATAAGGGGTTGAGTCAGCCCCAGCATTTT	CASSLYKGLSQPQHF
TRBV29-1	TRBJ2-7	-	TRBD2	TGCAGCGGTCTCCTAGCGGGAGCCGAGCAGTACTTC	CSGLLAGAEQYF
TRBV3-1/TRBV3-2	TRBJ2-3	-	TRBD2	TGTGCCAGCAGCCATGCCTCGGGGGGTAGCACAGATACGCAGTATTTT	CASSHASGGSTDTQYF